These 24 T cell receptor beta chains came from one sample sequenced in a study of PD-L1 blockade in urothelial cancer. Assay: immunoSEQ multiplex PCR; the TCRdb copy retains only in-frame clones and omits some. The data contain approximately 79,000 clones, approximately 86% of them singletons. As for time point: pretreatment peripheral blood. The sample consisted of PBMCs, taken around atezolizumab (anti-PD-L1) treatment. These receptors were taken from a man aged 35-49 years with urothelial cancer.

The rearrangement links TRBV2 to TRBJ1-5, with D maybe TRBD1 (5 bases). V lost 7 bases, J lost 8 bases, and 15 bases lay in between. The CDR3 spans 13 residues. In germline, CDR1 is SNHLY, CDR2 FYNNEI. CDR3 amino acids: CASKVTAGEPQHF. The DNA for the CDR3 is TGTGCCAGCAAAGTGACGGCGGGGGAGCCCCAGCATTTT.

V and J are TRBV11-3 and TRBJ2-1, with 7 bases matching TRBD1. With 5 bases clipped from V and 7 bases from J, the junction kept 8 bases outside the gene matches. CDR3 size: 14 residues. Germline CDR1 SGHNT, CDR2 YENEEA. The CDR3: CASSQTGNDNEQFF. The DNA of the CDR3 is TGTGCCAGCAGCCAGACAGGGAATGATAATGAGCAGTTCTTC. The whole variable domain, remainder taken from reference TRBV11-3 and TRBJ2-1, is EAGVVQSPRYKIIEKKQPVAFWCNPISGHNTLYWYLQNLGQGPELLIRYENEEAVDDSQLPKDRFSAERLKGVDSTLKIQPAELGDSAVYLCASSQTGNDNEQFFGPGTRLTVL.

V is TRBV6-1 and J is TRBJ1-4, with D maybe TRBD1 (5 bases). This CDR3 region has 15 residues. Trimming stripped 6 bases from V and 8 bases from J, with 19 bases between. CDR1 and CDR2 from the germline V gene are MNHNS and SASEGT. CDR3: CASSGQLWAEEKLFF. The CDR3 region has the DNA TGTGCCAGCAGCGGACAACTATGGGCGGAAGAAAAACTGTTTTTT.

The chain combines TRBV19 with TRBJ2-3, with D unclear. From germline, CDR1 is LNHDA and CDR2 SQIVND (reference sequence). Trimming took off 6 bases at V and 2 bases at J, with 15 bases between the two ends. The CDR3 covers 15 residues. CDR3 residues: CASSLSGRHTDTQYF. The CDR3 nucleotides read TGTGCCAGTAGCCTCTCCGGCAGGCACACAGATACGCAGTATTTT.

The chain recombines TRBV19 with TRBJ2-2; 9 bases match TRBD2. CDR3 length: 14 amino acids. CDR1 and CDR2 (germline): LNHDA, SQIVND (reference sequence). V trimming: 6 bases; J trimming: 2 bases; junction bases outside the gene matches: 1. Here the CDR3 reads CASRGLANTGELFF. CDR3 nucleotide sequence: TGTGCCAGTAGGGGACTAGCTAACACCGGGGAGCTGTTTTTT. Full variable domain (missing parts from reference TRBV19 and TRBJ2-2): DGGITQSPKYLFRKEGQNVTLSCEQNLNHDAMYWYRQDPGQGLRLIYYSQIVNDFQKGDIAEGYSVSREKKESFPLTVTSAQKNPTAFYLCASRGLANTGELFFGEGSRLTVL.

The V and J genes are TRBV27 and TRBJ2-7, with 10 positions matching TRBD2. CDR3 size: 15 residues. CDR1 and CDR2 (germline): MNHEY, SMNVEV (reference sequence). Trimming took 7 bases from V and 0 from J; bases not matched to a gene: 6. Written as DNA, the CDR3 is TGTGCCAGCACCCGATCTAGCGGGAGCTCCTACGAGCAGTACTTC. Amino acid sequence: CASTRSSGSSYEQYF.

The gene calls are TRBV12-5 and TRBJ2-2; 8 positions agree with TRBD2. CDR1 LGHNT and CDR2 FRNRAP come from the germline V gene. The CDR3 extends over 16 amino acids. The ends lost 0 bases at V and 6 bases at J; junction bases unmatched: 6. This chain's CDR3 is CASGLVASGPAGELFF. CDR3 coding DNA: TGTGCTAGTGGTTTGGTAGCTAGCGGGCCCGCCGGGGAGCTGTTTTTT.

The chain uses TRBV5-1 and TRBJ2-7; TRBD1 aligns across 9 bases. This CDR3 contains 16 residues. Losses at the gene ends were 4 bases for V and 3 bases for J; bases not matched to a gene: 11. From germline, CDR1 is SGHRS and CDR2 YFSETQ. In DNA, the CDR3 is TGCGCCAGCAGCGCCGACACAGGGGGCTTGGGCTACGAGCAGTACTTC. This gives the protein CASSADTGGLGYEQYF.

This clone was found once. This rearrangement joins TRBV30 to TRBJ2-2; tentatively, D is TRBD2 (6 bases). V was clipped by 4 bases and J by 6 bases, with 12 bases between them. The CDR3 length is 13 residues. CDR1 is GTSNPN and CDR2 is SVGIG in the germline V gene (reference sequence). The CDR3 coding sequence is TGTGCCTGGAACCTAGGAGGGGCCGGGGAGCTGTTTTTT. Amino acids: CAWNLGGAGELFF.

The chain is built from TRBV7-8 and TRBJ1-1; no definite D call. The CDR3 totals 11 residues. Trimming pared 2 bases from V and 7 bases from J, leaving 5 bases between. Germline lookup yields CDR1 SGHVS and CDR2 FQNEAQ. CDR3 region: CASSLTSEAFF. CDR3 nucleotides: TGTGCCAGCAGCTTAACCAGTGAAGCTTTCTTT.

The rearrangement uses TRBV19 and TRBJ2-2; maybe TRBD2 (7 bases). The CDR3 contains 15 residues. The germline CDR1 and CDR2 sequences are LNHDA and SQIVND (reference sequence). Trimming removed 7 bases at V and 3 bases at J, with 15 bases between. The DNA of the CDR3 is TGTGCCAGTACGGAGGGAGGGGGTTACACCGGGGAGCTGTTTTTT. It yields the protein CASTEGGGYTGELFF.

The chain carries TRBV7-2 and TRBJ2-3; D not resolved. V lost 8 bases, J lost 6 bases, and 12 bases lay in between. Germline CDR1 and CDR2: SGHTA and FQGNSA. This CDR3 has 12 amino acids. CDR3 DNA sequence: TGTGCCAGCCAAACCCGCCGGGATACGCAGTATTTT. Translation: CASQTRRDTQYF.

V is TRBV5-1 and J is TRBJ1-4; D not certain. Per germline, CDR1 SGHRS and CDR2 YFSETQ. This CDR3 is 12 amino acids long. With 3 bases removed from V and 10 bases from J, the gap between germline ends came to 10 bases. The CDR3 DNA sequence: TGCGCCAGCAGCTCGAACAGCGGAAAACTGTTTTTT. Amino acid sequence: CASSSNSGKLFF.

In DNA, the CDR3 is TGCGCCAGCAGCTTGTACCCCGGGACAGGGGGCGACACCATATATTTT. Its protein is CASSLYPGTGGDTIYF. The V and J genes are TRBV5-1 and TRBJ1-3; 12 bases match TRBD1. The length of the CDR3 is 16 residues. CDR1 and CDR2 from the germline V gene are SGHRS and YFSETQ. V lost 1 base to trimming and J lost 8 bases; unmatched junction nucleotides: 7.

About this clone itself: The junction does not match germline at one end; this may be a read error. This chain links TRBV18 with TRBJ2-7; weak D call: TRBD1 (7 bases). Germline V lookup: CDR1 KGHSH, CDR2 LQKENI. The length of the CDR3 is 14 residues. In DNA, the CDR3 is TGTGCCAGCTCACCACTTAATTGGGACAGCGCGGGGAACTTC. Residues: CASSPLNWDSAGNF.

The chain carries TRBV28 and TRBJ2-2, with D unclear. Germline CDR1 reads MDHEN; CDR2 reads SYDVKM. V was clipped by 3 bases and J by 6 bases, with 8 bases between them. The CDR3 loop spans 13 amino acids. CDR3 sequence reads: CASSLAGSGELFF. In DNA, the CDR3 is TGTGCCAGCAGTTTGGCCGGGTCCGGGGAGCTGTTTTTT.

This chain connects TRBV18 to TRBJ1-4; D uncertain. The CDR3 sequence is 12 residues long. V lost 4 bases and J 8 bases, leaving 8 bases between the germline ends. Germline V lookup: CDR1 KGHSH, CDR2 LQKENI. The CDR3 here is CASSLLGEKLFF. The CDR3 DNA follows: TGTGCCAGCTCACTCCTAGGAGAAAAACTGTTTTTT.

About this clone: One end of the junction fails to match germline, which may point to a read error. The rearrangement links TRBV7-7 to TRBJ1-2; 9 nucleotides line up with TRBD1. There are 12 residues in the CDR3. Germline V lookup: CDR1 SSHAT, CDR2 FNYEAQ (reference sequence). CDR3: CASRGQGRGYTF. DNA for the CDR3: TGTGCTAGCAGGGGACAGGGCCGCGGCTACACCTTC.

The chain links TRBV11-2 to TRBJ2-2; 7 positions match TRBD2. The trim removed 5 bases at V and 0 bases at J, leaving 12 bases unmatched. CDR3 size: 18 residues. Germline V gene sequence: CDR1 SGHAT, CDR2 FQNNGV. CDR3 nucleotides: TGTGCCAGCAGCCTCCGAGCCGGAGCGGGGTCGAACACCGGGGAGCTGTTTTTT. It is translated as CASSLRAGAGSNTGELFF.

The V gene is TRBV2, the J gene TRBJ2-1; D might be TRBD2 (6 bases). The CDR3 runs 17 residues. V lost 7 bases to trimming and J lost 0 bases, with 19 bases between them. Germline CDR1 is SNHLY and CDR2 is FYNNEI. CDR3 residues: CASIKGRRESSYNEQFF. CDR3 DNA sequence: TGTGCCAGCATAAAAGGGCGGAGGGAGAGCTCCTACAATGAGCAGTTCTTC. Based on the CDR3 plus reference TRBV2 and TRBJ2-1, the full variable domain is EPEVTQTPSHQVTQMGQEVILRCVPISNHLYFYWYRQILGQKVEFLVSFYNNEISEKSEIFDDQFSVERPDGSNFTLKIRSTKLEDSAMYFCASIKGRRESSYNEQFFGPGTRLTVL.

The chain recombines TRBV28 with TRBJ2-5; 7 bases agree with TRBD1. V lost 5 bases to trimming and J lost 1 base; unmatched junction nucleotides: 13. From germline, CDR1 is MDHEN and CDR2 SYDVKM. The CDR3 spans 17 residues. The CDR3 spells CASSQPDDRATQETQYF. The DNA of the CDR3 is TGTGCCAGCAGTCAACCGGACGACAGGGCAACCCAAGAGACCCAGTACTTC.

The V and J genes are TRBV7-2 and TRBJ1-2; TRBD1 matches 8 bases. This CDR3 has 12 residues. V lost 3 bases to trimming and J lost 7 bases; unmatched junction nucleotides: 1. Germline CDR1 SGHTA, CDR2 FQGNSA. The CDR3 region is CASSLGQAGYTF. CDR3 DNA: TGTGCCAGCAGCTTGGGACAGGCTGGCTACACCTTC. Full variable domain (missing parts from reference TRBV7-2 and TRBJ1-2): GAGVSQSPSNKVTEKGKDVELRCDPISGHTALYWYRQSLGQGLEFLIYFQGNSAPDKSGLPSDRFSAERTGGSVSTLTIQRTQQEDSAVYLCASSLGQAGYTFGSGTRLTVV.

The rearrangement joins TRBV7-9 to TRBJ1-2; 7 bases are shared with TRBD1. Germline V CDR1 and CDR2: SEHNR, FQNEAQ (reference sequence). The CDR3 has 16 residues. With 6 bases clipped from V and 6 bases from J, the junction kept 16 bases outside the gene matches. CDR3 sequence (DNA): TGTGCCAGCAGTTCGCCCCTCAGGGGGACTCGGGATGGCTACACCTTC. This translates into CASSSPLRGTRDGYTF.

V is TRBV28 and J is TRBJ2-7; 9 nucleotides line up with TRBD1. The V and J ends lost 4 bases and 3 bases, in that order; junction bases with no gene match: 7. The germline gives CDR1 MDHEN, CDR2 SYDVKM. This CDR3 has 15 amino acids. The CDR3 region is CASSWAHRGLYEQYF. CDR3 DNA: TGTGCCAGCAGTTGGGCCCACAGGGGGCTCTACGAGCAGTACTTC.